This T cell receptor beta chain derives from a study of blood T cell repertoires in COVID-19. Study-wide context: The United States, Italy and Spain provided the acute and convalescent COVID-19 samples. PBMCs, B-cell-depleted T cells, or T cells were the source of the cDNA or gDNA that made up the material.

This CDR3 has 17 amino acids. Germline values: CDR1 MDHEN, CDR2 SYDVKM. V dropped 3 bases and J dropped 2 bases, with 19 bases sitting between them. Original data processing: Reference gene primer amplification yielded estimated nucleated cell counts. Sequencing used immunoSEQ multiplex PCR; TCRdb keeps in-frame clones, though not all of them. V and J calls and clone size follow that table, whereas D and trimming were derived from the DNA. The table lists about 220,000 clones, about 86% of them singletons. The chain links TRBV28 to TRBJ1-2; TRBD1 is a possible D gene (5 bases). The sequenced material came from peripheral blood. The receptor comes from a woman aged 30 to 39 who had recovered from COVID-19. In DNA form, the CDR3 reads TGTGCCAGCAGTTTTATATATCGGGCGGGGGAGAACTATGGCTACACCTTC. This translates into CASSFIYRAGENYGYTF.